Listed below are T cell receptor beta chains from one sample, sequenced in a study of blood T cell repertoires in COVID-19. The protocol was immunoSEQ multiplex PCR, while the TCRdb copy is restricted to in-frame clones and leaves out a portion. The sample holds 200,000 to 250,000 clones, less than 90% seen once. The specimen was PBMCs or T cells enriched from blood (not recorded which). The receptors originated from a woman in her 50s in a cohort exposed to, infected with or recovered from COVID-19 (not recorded which). Both conserved end residues are part of each CDR3. D genes are given only for firm matches. The size entry is marked missing in some rows and otherwise reads once, few, many or a size class.

>.|TRBJ2-5|TRBV12-3/TRBV12-4|.
TGTGCCAGCACCCTAGGGGCACGGACCCAGTACTTC
CASTLGARTQYF
>.|TRBJ1-1|TRBV19|once
TGTGCCAGTAGTATAGGCGGCAGGGGCGCTGAAGCTTTCTTT
CASSIGGRGAEAFF
>.|TRBJ1-6|TRBV5-5|.
TGTGCCAGCAGCTTGGACAGGGCAGTTTATAATTCACCCCTCCACTTT
CASSLDRAVYNSPLHF
>.|TRBJ1-2|TRBV30|.
TGTGCCTGGAGGACTAGGGTGGGGAACTATGGCTACACCTTC
CAWRTRVGNYGYTF
>.|TRBJ2-7|TRBV3-1/TRBV3-2|.
TGTGCCAGCAGCCAAGTAGTTCACTACGAGCAGTACTTC
CASSQVVHYEQYF
>TRBD2|TRBJ2-7|TRBV11-2|.
TGTGCCAGCAGCTGGATGGGACTAGCCTCCTACGAGCAGTACTTC
CASSWMGLASYEQYF
>.|TRBJ1-2|TRBV28|.
TGTGCCAGCAGTCGTTATGGCTACACCTTC
CASSRYGYTF
>.|TRBJ2-1|TRBV5-1|once
TGCGCCAGCAGCCCGGGGACTTCGACCGCCTACTCCTACAATGAGCAGTTCTTC
CASSPGTSTAYSYNEQFF
>.|TRBJ1-2|TRBV5-4|.
TGTGCCAGCAGCGTAGAACAGGGTAGTGGCTACACCTTC
CASSVEQGSGYTF
>.|TRBJ2-2|TRBV18|.
TGTGCCAGCTCACCATTTGGTCCAGGGGCCAACACCGGGGAGCTGTTTTTT
CASSPFGPGANTGELFF
>.|TRBJ2-7|TRBV27|.
TGTGCCAGCAGGTCGTCGAGAGCCTACGAGCAGTACTTC
CASRSSRAYEQYF
>.|TRBJ1-4|TRBV4-3|.
TGCGCCAGCAGCCAAAGGGCGGTGCGGCGGGGGGATGAAAAACTGTTTTTT
CASSQRAVRRGDEKLFF
>.|TRBJ2-2|TRBV20-1|.
TGCAGTGCTAGTAACAGGGCGAACACCGGGGAGCTGTTTTTT
CSASNRANTGELFF
>TRBD2|TRBJ2-5|TRBV5-4|.
TGTGCCAGCGGCCAGGAGCTCAGCGGGGGGAGGGAGACCCAGTACTTC
CASGQELSGGRETQYF
>TRBD1|TRBJ1-1|TRBV5-6|.
TGTGCCAGCAGCTGGGACAGGCTCAACACTGAAGCTTTCTTT
CASSWDRLNTEAFF
>.|TRBJ2-1|TRBV6-4|few
TGTGCCAGCAGTGACTCAATAGTCAATGAGCAGTTCTTC
CASSDSIVNEQFF
>TRBD1|TRBJ1-1|TRBV7-9|.
TGTGCCAGCAGCTCAGGGACAGTGAACACTGAAGCTTTCTTT
CASSSGTVNTEAFF
>.|TRBJ2-4|TRBV3-1/TRBV3-2|.
TGTGCCAGCAGGGCGGGGCCCGTCGGAAACATTCAGTACTTC
CASRAGPVGNIQYF
>TRBD1|TRBJ2-7|TRBV29-1|once
TGCAGCGTTGTTTGGACAGGATACTACGAGCAGTACTTC
CSVVWTGYYEQYF
>.|TRBJ2-3|TRBV27|.
TGTGCCAGCAGTTTAGGCGGATTACCTACAGATACGCAGTATTTT
CASSLGGLPTDTQYF
>TRBD1|TRBJ2-7|TRBV6-5|.
TGTGCCAGCAGGCATGGGACAGGGGACTCCTACGAGCAGTACTTC
CASRHGTGDSYEQYF
>.|TRBJ2-1|TRBV19|.
TGTGCCAGTAGTCCCCTCCCGGGGGACTCCTACAATGAGCAGTTCTTC
CASSPLPGDSYNEQFF
>.|TRBJ1-6|TRBV27|.
TGTGCCAGCCCCCCCCGCGTCCAACTAGTATATAATTCACCCCTCCACTTT
CASPPRVQLVYNSPLHF
>TRBD1|TRBJ2-7|TRBV19|.
TGTGCCAGTAGTAGTGGGACAGGGGTGTACGAGCAGTACTTC
CASSSGTGVYEQYF
>.|TRBJ1-2|TRBV12-3/TRBV12-4|once
TGTGCCAGCAGTTTAGTATCCAGGGAAGGCTACACCTTC
CASSLVSREGYTF
>.|TRBJ2-3|TRBV5-1|once
TGCGCCAGCAGCTTGAGGGGGGGCAGTATAGATACGCAGTATTTT
CASSLRGGSIDTQYF
>TRBD1|TRBJ2-1|TRBV4-1|.
TGCGCCAGCAGCGACCGGGACAGGGATTTGGATGAGCAGTTCTTC
CASSDRDRDLDEQFF
>TRBD1|TRBJ1-4|TRBV4-3|.
TGCGCCAGCAGCCAGGTCGGGACAGGGAAAGAAAAACTGTTTTTT
CASSQVGTGKEKLFF
>.|TRBJ1-6|TRBV19|.
TGTGCCAGTAGTATTCATCAGGTGGCGGCAGGGACAAATTCACCCCTCCACTTT
CASSIHQVAAGTNSPLHF
>TRBD1|TRBJ2-2|TRBV2|.
TGTGCCAGCAGTGAGACAGGGGGGAACACCGGGGAGCTGTTTTTT
CASSETGGNTGELFF
>TRBD1|TRBJ1-4|TRBV28|once
TGTGCCAGCAGTTCCGACAGGGGTCTTAGGAGTCGCGAAAAACTGTTTTTT
CASSSDRGLRSREKLFF
>TRBD1|TRBJ1-6|TRBV7-8|.
TGTGCCAGCAGCTTCAGGGGGTCGCCCCTCCACTTT
CASSFRGSPLHF
>TRBD1|TRBJ1-5|TRBV10-2|.
TGCGCCAGCAGTACAGGGGCAGGGGTTGGTCAGCCCCAGCATTTT
CASSTGAGVGQPQHF
>TRBD1|TRBJ2-1|TRBV5-8|.
TGTGCCAGCAGCTTGGAGAGGGACAGGGGGACCTACAATGAGCAGTTCTTC
CASSLERDRGTYNEQFF
>.|TRBJ1-2|TRBV24-1|.
TGTGCCACCAGTGGTCTGGGGGGCTATGGCTACACCTTC
CATSGLGGYGYTF
>.|TRBJ1-4|TRBV4-3|once
TGCGCCAGCAGCCAGAGATTTCTGGGAGGTGAAAAACTGTTTTTT
CASSQRFLGGEKLFF
>TRBD1|TRBJ1-5|TRBV28|few
TGTGCCGGCGGACAGGGTTCTTATAGCAATCAGCCCCAGCATTTT
CAGGQGSYSNQPQHF
>TRBD2|TRBJ2-7|TRBV5-1|.
TGCGCCAGCAGCTCCGGACTAGCCGAGTCCTACGAGCAGTACTTC
CASSSGLAESYEQYF
>.|TRBJ1-1|TRBV7-2|.
TGTGCCAGCAGCTTAGACTCGGGGTCGGGGAACACTGAAGCTTTCTTT
CASSLDSGSGNTEAFF
>.|TRBJ2-7|TRBV28|once
TGTGCCAGCAGTTTCTTGGGTTTGGGGGGTGACGAGCAGTACTTC
CASSFLGLGGDEQYF
>.|TRBJ2-1|TRBV21-1|.
TGTGCCAGCAGCAAAGAGGTGTGGGCGGGGGCCTACAATGAGCAGTTCTTC
CASSKEVWAGAYNEQFF
>TRBD1|TRBJ2-6|TRBV6-1|.
TGTGCCAGCAGTGAGGAACCCTCCGGGACAGGGTTTTCTGGGGCCAACGTCCTGACTTTC
CASSEEPSGTGFSGANVLTF
>TRBD1|TRBJ2-5|TRBV5-1|.
TGCGCCAGCAGCTCAGCCACAGGGGCAGGAGAGACCCAGTACTTC
CASSSATGAGETQYF
>.|TRBJ2-3|TRBV7-3|.
TGTGCCAGCAGCTTTGCTAGCGTGGATACGCAGTATTTT
CASSFASVDTQYF